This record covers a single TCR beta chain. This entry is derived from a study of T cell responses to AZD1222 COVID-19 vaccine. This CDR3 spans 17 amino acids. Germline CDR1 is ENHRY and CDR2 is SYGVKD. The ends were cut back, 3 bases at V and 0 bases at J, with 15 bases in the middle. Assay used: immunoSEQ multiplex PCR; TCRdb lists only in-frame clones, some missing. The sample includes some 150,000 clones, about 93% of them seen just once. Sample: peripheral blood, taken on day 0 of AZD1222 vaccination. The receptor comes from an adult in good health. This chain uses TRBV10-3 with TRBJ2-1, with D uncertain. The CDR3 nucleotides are TGTGCCATCAGTGACCCGGGTAGCTGGGCCTCCTACAATGAGCAGTTCTTC. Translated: CAISDPGSWASYNEQFF.